The subject of this entry is one TCR beta chain. Germline CDR1 reads SQVTM; CDR2 reads ANQGSEA. The CDR3 contains 14 residues. V lost 6 bases and J lost 5; bases outside the gene matches: 8. The data belong to a study of blood T cell repertoires in COVID-19. Study-level information: COVID-19 samples from acute and convalescent phases originated in the United States, Italy and Spain. T cells, B-cell-depleted T cells, or PBMCs supplied cDNA or gDNA.

Seattle-derived patients entered the study during active infection and were followed longitudinally. Libraries were prepared by immunoSEQ multiplex PCR; TCRdb keeps only in-frame clonotypes and omits some of them. The sample shows about 170,000 clones, 92% of them seen only once. The receptor comes from a young man with COVID-19, enrolled during active disease. This rearrangement joins TRBV29-1 to TRBJ2-1, with 9 bases matching TRBD1. Input material: peripheral blood. The CDR3 DNA follows: TGCAGCGTGTCTGGGGGGACAGGGAACAATGAGCAGTTCTTC. This codes for CSVSGGTGNNEQFF.